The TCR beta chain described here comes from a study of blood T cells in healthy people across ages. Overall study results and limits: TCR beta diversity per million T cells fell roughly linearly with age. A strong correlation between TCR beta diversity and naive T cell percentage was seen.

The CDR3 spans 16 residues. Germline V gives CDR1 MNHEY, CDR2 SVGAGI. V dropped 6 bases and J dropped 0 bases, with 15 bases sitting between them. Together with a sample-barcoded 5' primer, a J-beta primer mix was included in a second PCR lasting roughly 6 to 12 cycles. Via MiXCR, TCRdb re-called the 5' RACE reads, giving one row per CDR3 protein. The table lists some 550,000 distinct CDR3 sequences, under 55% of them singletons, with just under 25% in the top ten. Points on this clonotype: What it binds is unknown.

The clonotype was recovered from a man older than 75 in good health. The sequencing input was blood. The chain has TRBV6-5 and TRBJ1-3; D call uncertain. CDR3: CASSPRAQSSGNTIYF. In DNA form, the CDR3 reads TGTGCCAGCAGCCCCCGGGCCCAGAGCTCTGGAAACACCATATATTTT.